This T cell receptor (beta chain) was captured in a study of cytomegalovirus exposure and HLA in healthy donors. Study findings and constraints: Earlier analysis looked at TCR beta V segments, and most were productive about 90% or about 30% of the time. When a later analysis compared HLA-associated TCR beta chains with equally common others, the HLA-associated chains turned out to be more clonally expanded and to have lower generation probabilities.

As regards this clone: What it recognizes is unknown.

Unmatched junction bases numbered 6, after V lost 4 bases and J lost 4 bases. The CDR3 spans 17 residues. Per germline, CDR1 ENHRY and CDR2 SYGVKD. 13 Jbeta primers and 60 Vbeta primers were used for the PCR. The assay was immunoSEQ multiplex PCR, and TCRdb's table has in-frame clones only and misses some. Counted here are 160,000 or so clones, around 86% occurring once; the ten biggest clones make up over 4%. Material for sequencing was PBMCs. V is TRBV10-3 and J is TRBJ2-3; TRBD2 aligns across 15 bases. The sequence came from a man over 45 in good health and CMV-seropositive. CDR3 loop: CAISGTSGGAWPDTQYF. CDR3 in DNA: TGTGCCATCAGTGGGACTAGCGGGGGGGCCTGGCCAGATACGCAGTATTTT.